A single sample gave rise to the 9 T cell receptor beta chains below, sequenced in a study of technical replicates of blood from several donors. This table comes from immunoSEQ multiplex PCR, and its TCRdb copy is limited to in-frame clones, with some not included. This table has around 61,000 clones, almost 97% appearing once. Sequencing was done on a sample of T cells isolated from PBMCs. The receptors originated from a human donor in good health.

The CDR3 is CASSSGTGFNEKLFF. The CDR3 DNA is TGTGCCAGCAGCTCCGGGACAGGTTTTAATGAAAAACTGTTTTTT. The V gene is TRBV5-8, the J gene TRBJ1-4, with 8 bases fitting TRBD1. Germline lookup yields CDR1 SGHTS and CDR2 YDEGEE. Trimming at V came to 3 bases and at J to 4 bases, leaving 5 bases not matched to a gene. The CDR3 covers 15 residues. The full variable domain, completed using reference TRBV5-8 and TRBJ1-4, is EAGVTQSPTHLIKTRGQQATLRCSPISGHTSVYWYQQALGLGLQFLLWYDEGEERNRGNFPPRFSGRQFPNYSSELNVNALELEDSALYLCASSSGTGFNEKLFFGSGTQLSVL.

The chain has TRBV2 and TRBJ1-5; D is ambiguous. The germline V gene has CDR1 SNHLY and CDR2 FYNNEI. The CDR3 length is 15 residues. Deletions cut 4 bases from V and 3 bases from J, with 13 bases between. The CDR3 sequence: CASSGVAGNNQPQHF. For the CDR3, the DNA is TGTGCCAGCAGTGGGGTGGCGGGAAACAATCAGCCCCAGCATTTT.

The chain uses TRBV6-5 and TRBJ2-5, with D possibly TRBD1 on 6 matching bases. Germline CDR1 and CDR2: MNHEY and SVGAGI. V dropped 7 bases and J dropped 2 bases, with 8 bases sitting between them. CDR3 length equals 12 residues. This chain's CDR3 is CASKGQQETQYF. DNA for the CDR3: TGTGCCAGCAAAGGACAGCAAGAGACCCAGTACTTC.

This chain connects TRBV27 to TRBJ2-1; perhaps TRBD2 as D (5 bases). V was clipped by 6 bases and J by 3 bases, with 15 bases between them. There are 15 residues in the CDR3. The germline V gene has CDR1 MNHEY and CDR2 SMNVEV (reference sequence). In nucleotides, the CDR3 is TGTGCCAGCAGCCCAACCGGGAAGGACTACAATGAGCAGTTCTTC. Its protein is CASSPTGKDYNEQFF.

V and J are TRBV28 and TRBJ1-5, with 9 bases fitting TRBD1. Germline assignment: CDR1 MDHEN and CDR2 SYDVKM. The CDR3 loop spans 15 amino acids. V shed 8 bases and J 1 base; nucleotides not matched to a gene: 6. This CDR3 reads CASGRGTGSNQPQHF. The CDR3, as DNA: TGTGCCAGCGGTAGGGGGACAGGGAGCAATCAGCCCCAGCATTTT.

V is TRBV30 and J is TRBJ2-1, with D maybe TRBD2 (6 bases). V lost 2 bases and J lost 4, with 18 bases in between. The CDR3 length is 16 residues. The V gene's germline CDR1 is GTSNPN and CDR2 SVGIG (reference sequence). Here the CDR3 DNA reads TGTGCCTGGAGTCCCGGCGGGAATGGGTATTACAATGAGCAGTTCTTC. Residues: CAWSPGGNGYYNEQFF.

This chain uses TRBV7-9 with TRBJ1-2, with 7 bases matching TRBD1. The J segment lost 5 bases and the V segment lost 4 bases, leaving 7 bases of the junction unmatched. This CDR3 has 14 residues. The germline V gene encodes CDR1 SEHNR and CDR2 FQNEAQ (reference sequence). CDR3 DNA: TGTGCCAGCAGCTCCCAGACAGGGCCATATGGCTACACCTTC. Translating gives CASSSQTGPYGYTF.

The chain carries TRBV19 and TRBJ2-1, with 10 bases lining up with TRBD1. Germline V gives CDR1 LNHDA, CDR2 SQIVND (reference sequence). This CDR3 is built from 16 residues. V lost 1 base and J lost 4; bases outside the gene matches: 4. The CDR3 nucleotides read TGTGCCAGTAGTATAGCAGGGACAGGGGCTTACAATGAGCAGTTCTTC. It yields the protein CASSIAGTGAYNEQFF.

The chain employs TRBV19 and TRBJ1-5; TRBD1 matches 9 bases. Germline V gene sequence: CDR1 LNHDA, CDR2 SQIVND (reference sequence). The length of the CDR3 is 16 residues. J lost 4 bases, V lost 3 bases, and 7 bases had no gene match. CDR3 in amino acids: CASSIHGTGINQPQHF. Here the CDR3 DNA reads TGTGCCAGTAGTATTCACGGGACAGGGATAAATCAGCCCCAGCATTTT.